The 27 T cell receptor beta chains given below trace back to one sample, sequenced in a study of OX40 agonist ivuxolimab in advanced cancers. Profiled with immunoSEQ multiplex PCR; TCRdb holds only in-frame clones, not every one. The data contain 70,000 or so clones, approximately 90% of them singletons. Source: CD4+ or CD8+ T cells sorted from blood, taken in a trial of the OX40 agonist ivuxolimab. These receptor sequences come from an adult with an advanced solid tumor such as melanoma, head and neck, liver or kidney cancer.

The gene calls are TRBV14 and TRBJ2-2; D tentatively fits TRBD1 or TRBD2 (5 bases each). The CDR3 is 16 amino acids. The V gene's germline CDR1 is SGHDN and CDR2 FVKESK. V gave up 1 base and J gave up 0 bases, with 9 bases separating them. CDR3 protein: CASSQGGTSNTGELFF. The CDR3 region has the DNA TGTGCCAGCAGCCAAGGTGGGACCTCGAACACCGGGGAGCTGTTTTTT.

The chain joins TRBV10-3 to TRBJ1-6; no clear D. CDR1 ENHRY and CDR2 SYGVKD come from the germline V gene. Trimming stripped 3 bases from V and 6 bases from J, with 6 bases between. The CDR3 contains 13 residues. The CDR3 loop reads CAISEQLNSPLHF. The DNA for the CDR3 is TGTGCCATCAGTGAACAACTTAATTCACCCCTCCACTTT.

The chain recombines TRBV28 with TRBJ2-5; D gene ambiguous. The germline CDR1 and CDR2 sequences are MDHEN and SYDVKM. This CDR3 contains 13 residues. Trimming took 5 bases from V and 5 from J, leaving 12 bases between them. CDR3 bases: TGTGCCAGCAGTGGGGTTCCCAGGGAGACCCAGTACTTC. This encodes CASSGVPRETQYF.

The DNA for the CDR3 is TGCGCCAGCAGTGATGTGGGAGTGGGCACAGATACGCAGTATTTT. This gives the protein CASSDVGVGTDTQYF. This chain connects TRBV10-1 to TRBJ2-3; TRBD2 is a possible D gene (5 bases). Trimming left V 3 bases short and J 1 base short, with 11 bases between. Germline V gene data show CDR1 as WNHNN and CDR2 as SYGVQD (reference sequence). The CDR3 loop spans 15 amino acids.

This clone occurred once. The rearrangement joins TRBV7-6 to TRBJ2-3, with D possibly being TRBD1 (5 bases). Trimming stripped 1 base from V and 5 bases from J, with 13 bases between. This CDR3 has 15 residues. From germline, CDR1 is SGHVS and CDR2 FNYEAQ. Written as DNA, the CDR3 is TGTGCCAGCAGCTTAGTAGGCGACAGAGGAGATACGCAGTATTTT. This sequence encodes CASSLVGDRGDTQYF.

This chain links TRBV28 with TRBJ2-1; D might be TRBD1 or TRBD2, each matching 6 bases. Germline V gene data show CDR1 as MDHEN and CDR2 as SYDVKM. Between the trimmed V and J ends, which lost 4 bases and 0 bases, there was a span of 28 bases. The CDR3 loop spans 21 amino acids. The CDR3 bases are TGTGCCAGCAGTTCGGCGCGTAGGGGGGCTGGCGTGTACATCTCCTACAATGAGCAGTTCTTC. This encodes CASSSARRGAGVYISYNEQFF.

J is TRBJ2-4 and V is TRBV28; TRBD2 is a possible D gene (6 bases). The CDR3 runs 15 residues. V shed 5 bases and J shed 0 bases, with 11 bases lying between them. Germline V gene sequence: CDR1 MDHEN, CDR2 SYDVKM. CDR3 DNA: TGTGCCAGCAGTGGTGCGGGGCTAGCCAAAAACATTCAGTACTTC. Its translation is CASSGAGLAKNIQYF.

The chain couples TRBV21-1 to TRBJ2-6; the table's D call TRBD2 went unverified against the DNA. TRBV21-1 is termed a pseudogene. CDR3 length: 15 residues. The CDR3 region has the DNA TGTGCCAGCCTCGGTCGGGGTCCTGGGGCCAACGTCCTGACTTTC. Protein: CASLGRGPGANVLTF.

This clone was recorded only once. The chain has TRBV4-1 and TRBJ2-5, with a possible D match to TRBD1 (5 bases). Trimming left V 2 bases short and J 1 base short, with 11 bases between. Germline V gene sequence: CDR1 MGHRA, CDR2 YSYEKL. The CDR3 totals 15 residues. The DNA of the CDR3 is TGCGCCAGCAGCCAAACAGGCAGATTCCAAGAGACCCAGTACTTC. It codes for CASSQTGRFQETQYF.

CDR3 protein: CASSQDRNTIYF. In DNA form, the CDR3 reads TGTGCCAGCAGCCAAGATCGAAACACCATATATTTT. J is TRBJ1-3 and V is TRBV14; D uncertain. Trimming left V 0 bases short and J 5 bases short, with 2 bases between. The CDR3 sequence is 12 residues long. Germline V gene lookup returns CDR1 SGHDN and CDR2 FVKESK.

This CDR3 is CSARDDNEQFF. CDR3 DNA sequence: TGCAGTGCTAGAGATGACAATGAGCAGTTCTTC. This chain connects TRBV20-1 to TRBJ2-1; D remains unclear. CDR1 DFQATT and CDR2 SNEGSKA come from the germline V gene (reference sequence). Trimming removed 0 bases from V and 5 bases from J, with 2 bases in between. The CDR3 has 11 residues.

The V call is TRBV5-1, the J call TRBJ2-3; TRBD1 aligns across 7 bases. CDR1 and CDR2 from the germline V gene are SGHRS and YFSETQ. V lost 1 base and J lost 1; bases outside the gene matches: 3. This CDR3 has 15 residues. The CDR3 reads CASSLFGQGTDTQYF. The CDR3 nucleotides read TGCGCCAGCAGCTTGTTCGGACAGGGCACAGATACGCAGTATTTT.

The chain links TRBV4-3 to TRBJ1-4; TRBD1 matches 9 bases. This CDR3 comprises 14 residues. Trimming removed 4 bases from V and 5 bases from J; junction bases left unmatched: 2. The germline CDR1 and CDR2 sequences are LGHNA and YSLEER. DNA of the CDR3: TGCGCCAGCAGCCCTGGGACAGGGAATGAAAAACTGTTTTTT. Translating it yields CASSPGTGNEKLFF.

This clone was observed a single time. CDR3 protein: CASSLGADTQYF. The CDR3 DNA is TGTGCCAGCAGCTTGGGGGCAGATACGCAGTATTTT. This sequence joins TRBV7-2 and TRBJ2-3, with D tentatively TRBD1 or TRBD2 (5 bases each). Germline values: CDR1 SGHTA, CDR2 FQGNSA. The CDR3 is 12 amino acids. The V and J ends lost 3 bases and 4 bases respectively, with 5 bases between them.

The CDR3 sequence is CASSAGTPTTYGYTF. The CDR3 DNA follows: TGCGCCAGCAGCGCGGGGACGCCGACTACCTATGGCTACACCTTC. The chain recombines TRBV5-1 with TRBJ1-2, with TRBD1 as a possible D gene (5 bases). This CDR3 is built from 15 residues. CDR1 is SGHRS, CDR2 YFSETQ, per germline. Trimming shortened V by 4 bases and J by 4 bases, and 17 bases separated the two germline ends.

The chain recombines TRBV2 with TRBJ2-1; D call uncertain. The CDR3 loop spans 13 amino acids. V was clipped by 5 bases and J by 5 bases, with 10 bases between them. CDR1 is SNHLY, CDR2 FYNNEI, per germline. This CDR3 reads CASSRTRDNEQFF. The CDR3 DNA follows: TGTGCCAGCAGTAGAACCCGGGACAATGAGCAGTTCTTC.

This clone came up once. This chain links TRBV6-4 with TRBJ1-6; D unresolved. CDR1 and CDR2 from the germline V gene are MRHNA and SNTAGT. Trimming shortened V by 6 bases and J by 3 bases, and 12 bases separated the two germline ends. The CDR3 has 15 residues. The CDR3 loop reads CASRPQADYNSPLHF. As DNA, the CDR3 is TGTGCCAGCAGGCCCCAGGCCGACTATAATTCACCCCTCCACTTT.

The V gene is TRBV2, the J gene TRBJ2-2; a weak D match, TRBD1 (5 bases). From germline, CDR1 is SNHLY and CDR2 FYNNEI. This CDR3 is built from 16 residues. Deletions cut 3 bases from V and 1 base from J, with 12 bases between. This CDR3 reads CASSELGQGNTGELFF. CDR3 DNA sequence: TGTGCCAGCAGTGAGCTGGGGCAGGGGAACACCGGGGAGCTGTTTTTT.

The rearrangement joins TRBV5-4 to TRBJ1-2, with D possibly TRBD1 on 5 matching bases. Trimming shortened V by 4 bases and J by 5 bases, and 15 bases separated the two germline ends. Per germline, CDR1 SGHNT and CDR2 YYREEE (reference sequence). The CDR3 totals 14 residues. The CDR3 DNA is TGTGCCAGCAGCCCGATGACAGAGGGTTATGGCTACACCTTC. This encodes CASSPMTEGYGYTF.

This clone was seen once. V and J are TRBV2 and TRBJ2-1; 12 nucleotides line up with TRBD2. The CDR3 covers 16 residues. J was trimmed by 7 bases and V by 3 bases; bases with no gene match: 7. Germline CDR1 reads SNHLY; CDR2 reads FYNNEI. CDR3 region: CASSDRLAGVGNEQFF. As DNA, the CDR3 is TGTGCCAGCAGTGACCGACTAGCGGGAGTGGGGAATGAGCAGTTCTTC.

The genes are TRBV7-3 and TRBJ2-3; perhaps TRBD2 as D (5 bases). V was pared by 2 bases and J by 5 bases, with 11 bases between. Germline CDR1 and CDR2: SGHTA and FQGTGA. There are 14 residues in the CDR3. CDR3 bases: TGTGCCAGCAGCTTAGGCGGGTTTCAAGATACGCAGTATTTT. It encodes CASSLGGFQDTQYF.

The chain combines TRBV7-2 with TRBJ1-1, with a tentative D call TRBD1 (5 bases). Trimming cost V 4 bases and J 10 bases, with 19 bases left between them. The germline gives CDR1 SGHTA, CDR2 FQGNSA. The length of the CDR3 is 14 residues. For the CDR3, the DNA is TGTGCCAGCAGCTCCCGGGGCGGCCAGGGCTTAGCTTTCTTT. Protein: CASSSRGGQGLAFF.

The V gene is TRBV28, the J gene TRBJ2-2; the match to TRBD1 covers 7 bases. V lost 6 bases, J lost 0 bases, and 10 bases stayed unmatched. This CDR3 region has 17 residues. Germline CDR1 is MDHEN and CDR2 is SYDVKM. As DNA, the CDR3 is TGTGCCAGCAGCCGTGGGCTGGGACAGTCGAACACCGGGGAGCTGTTTTTT. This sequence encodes CASSRGLGQSNTGELFF.

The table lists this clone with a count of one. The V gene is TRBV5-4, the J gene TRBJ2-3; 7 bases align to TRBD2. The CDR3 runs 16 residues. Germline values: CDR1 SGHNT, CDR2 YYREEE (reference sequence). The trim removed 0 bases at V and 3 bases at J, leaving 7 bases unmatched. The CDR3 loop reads CASSLGGGVGTDTQYF. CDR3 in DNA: TGTGCCAGCAGCTTGGGCGGGGGAGTCGGGACAGATACGCAGTATTTT.

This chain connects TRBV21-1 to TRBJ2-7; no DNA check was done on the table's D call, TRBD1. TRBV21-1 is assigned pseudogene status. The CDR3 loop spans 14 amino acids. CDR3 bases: TGTGCCAGCAGCAATTTTGGCTCAGGTTTGGAGCAGTACTTC. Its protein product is CASSNFGSGLEQYF.

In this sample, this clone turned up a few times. DNA of the CDR3: TGTGCCATCAGTGAGGCGCGACAGCAAGAGACCCAGTACTTC. Residues: CAISEARQQETQYF. J is TRBJ2-5 and V is TRBV10-3; D may be TRBD1 (5 bases). The V gene's germline CDR1 is ENHRY and CDR2 SYGVKD. The CDR3 covers 14 residues. Deletions cut 2 bases from V and 2 bases from J, with 9 bases between.

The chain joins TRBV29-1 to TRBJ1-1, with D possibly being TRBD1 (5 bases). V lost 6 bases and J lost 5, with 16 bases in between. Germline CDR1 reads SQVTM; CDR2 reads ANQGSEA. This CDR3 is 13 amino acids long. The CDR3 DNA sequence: TGCAGCGTCACGGAGAGGGGTGGAACTGAAGCTTTCTTT. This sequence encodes CSVTERGGTEAFF.